Sequencing of this T cell receptor beta chain was carried out in a study of monozygotic twins with inflammatory bowel disease. CDR3 size: 17 residues. Germline V lookup: CDR1 SGHTA, CDR2 FQGNSA. About this clonotype itself: The antigen remains unidentified.

Broader study findings: On the inverse Simpson index, IBD patients scored lower for TCRbeta diversity than healthy co-twins.

Someone took a 2.5 ml blood sample from each of the donors. Per TCR library, roughly 3,500 ng of total RNA was used. Using the 5' RACE reads, TCRdb records one entry per CDR3 protein without DNA. This sample contains about 160,000 distinct CDR3 sequences. The origin of this receptor is a human donor with ulcerative colitis or Crohn's disease, or a healthy co-twin of an affected twin (not recorded which). V usage is TRBV7-2 and J usage is TRBJ1-2; the TCRdb D gene call, TRBD1, has no DNA to confirm it. The specimen sequenced was blood. CDR3 sequence: CASSLAHSPLGLYGYTF.